This TCR beta chain stems from a study of post-analysis software for immune sequencing data. The TCR beta cDNA libraries carried unique molecular identifiers. TCRdb re-derived calls from the PCR reads in MiXCR, one entry per CDR3 protein. This sample carries 750,000 to 950,000 distinct CDR3 sequences, about 43% of them seen once, and the ten largest clones take 4.9%. The TCR sequence derives from a girl aged 10 to 17 with multiple sclerosis. The sample consisted of blood.

The CDR3, as DNA: TGTGCCAGCAGCTTAGCGGTCCATCAAGAGACCCAGTACTTC. It specifies CASSLAVHQETQYF. This chain connects TRBV7-2 to TRBJ2-5; D not certain. The ends were cut back, 0 bases at V and 2 bases at J, with 7 bases in the middle. Germline V gives CDR1 SGHTA, CDR2 FQGNSA. This CDR3 has 14 residues.